These 4 T cell receptor beta chains came from one sample sequenced in a study of blood T cell repertoires in COVID-19. Sequenced by immunoSEQ multiplex PCR; TCRdb stores in-frame clones only, minus some. The sample holds about 160,000 clones, 80% to 90% seen once. Source material: peripheral blood. All receptors derive from a man between 18 and 35 years old with COVID-19, enrolled during active disease.

The CDR3 bases are TGCGCCAGCAGCTCCGACAGGGAGGTCTACGAGCAGTACTTC. Encoded protein: CASSSDREVYEQYF. The V call is TRBV5-1, the J call TRBJ2-7; D is possibly TRBD1 (7 bases). V lost 3 bases and J lost 3, with 13 bases in between. Germline V lookup: CDR1 SGHRS, CDR2 YFSETQ. The length of the CDR3 is 14 residues.

The gene calls are TRBV7-3 and TRBJ2-7, with TRBD2 identical over 7 bases. Germline CDR1 SGHTA, CDR2 FQGTGA. The V and J ends lost 3 bases and 0 bases, in that order; junction bases with no gene match: 5. The CDR3 runs 15 residues. For the CDR3, the DNA is TGTGCCAGCAGCTTGGGAGCGGGGAGCTCCTACGAGCAGTACTTC. It codes for CASSLGAGSSYEQYF.

Note on this clone: One end of the junction does not line up with germline, which may come from a read error. The chain employs TRBV15 and TRBJ1-4, with a possible D match to TRBD1 (6 bases). Germline CDR1 and CDR2: LNHNV and YYDKDF (reference sequence). The CDR3 loop spans 15 amino acids. CDR3 residues: CATRGGADSGEKLLF. CDR3 in DNA: TGTGCCACCAGGGGGGGGGCAGATAGCGGAGAAAAACTGCTTTTT.

The gene calls are TRBV5-1 and TRBJ2-3, with D tentatively TRBD1 (6 bases). The ends were cut back, 0 bases at V and 2 bases at J, with 10 bases in the middle. The CDR3 is 15 residues long. Germline loops: CDR1 SGHRS, CDR2 YFSETQ. The CDR3 protein is CASSLEGDPTDTQYF. Written as DNA, the CDR3 is TGCGCCAGCAGCTTGGAGGGGGACCCCACAGATACGCAGTATTTT.